This TCR beta chain is drawn from a study of chemoradiotherapy in HPV16-positive cancers. Study as a whole: Candidate HPV-specific clones and shared TCR motifs came from a couple of HPV16-positive patients.

Profiled with immunoSEQ multiplex PCR; TCRdb holds only in-frame clones, not every one. The sample shows 9,500 to 15,000 clones, around 80% of them seen only once. J gave up 2 bases and V 3 bases, and 12 bases lay outside the gene matches. The length of the CDR3 is 18 residues. The germline V gene has CDR1 LGHNA and CDR2 YSLEER. Remarks on this clone: The antigen is not known.

General study findings and limits: Functional assays defining HPV-specific T cells used only a couple of HPV16-positive patients.

The origin of this receptor is a human donor with HPV-associated anogenital cancer. The V and J genes are TRBV4-3 and TRBJ2-3; 9 bases are shared with TRBD2. This specimen was taken from a patient who underwent chemoradiotherapy. Here the CDR3 reads CASSQETSGSTSTDTQYF. The CDR3 nucleotides are TGCGCCAGCAGCCAGGAAACTAGCGGGTCAACTTCCACAGATACGCAGTATTTT.